This record covers a single T cell receptor (beta chain). The CDR3 is made up of 14 amino acids. Germline V gene data show CDR1 as KGHSH and CDR2 as LQKENI. V shed 3 bases and J shed 4 bases, with 12 bases lying between them. The sample comes from a study of blood T cell repertoires in COVID-19. At the level of the study: Collection of acute and convalescent COVID-19 samples took place in the United States, Italy and Spain. In each case, the material was cDNA or gDNA derived from T cells, B-cell-depleted T cells, or PBMCs.

Clones were read by immunoSEQ multiplex PCR, and TCRdb kept only the in-frame ones, dropping some. Among 200,000 to 250,000 clones, 84% were seen once, and the ten largest hold about 8.3%. The Seattle patients, enrolled during active infection, were followed longitudinally. The sequence was collected from a woman aged 80 or older with COVID-19, enrolled during active disease. The chain combines TRBV18 with TRBJ1-1; D possibly corresponds to TRBD1 (6 bases). Sequencing input: peripheral blood. CDR3 DNA sequence: TGTGCCAGCTCACCGCAACAGGGTCTCACTGAAGCTTTCTTT. Its translation: CASSPQQGLTEAFF.